These 29 T cell receptor beta chains were all obtained from the same sample, sequenced in a study of blood T cell repertoires in COVID-19. The protocol was immunoSEQ multiplex PCR, while the TCRdb copy is restricted to in-frame clones and leaves out a portion. The sample has about 110,000 clones; under 90% are singletons. The specimen was peripheral blood. The receptors here all came from a woman in her 50s with acute or convalescent COVID-19.

In this sample, this clone turned up a few times. The rearrangement links TRBV5-1 to TRBJ1-6; 7 bases are a match to TRBD1. This CDR3 spans 15 amino acids. V lost 4 bases, J lost 5 bases, and 6 bases stayed unmatched. Germline loops: CDR1 SGHRS, CDR2 YFSETQ. CDR3 protein: CASSPAGTDNSPLHF. CDR3 sequence (DNA): TGCGCCAGCAGCCCCGCCGGGACAGATAATTCACCCCTCCACTTT.

The chain combines TRBV28 with TRBJ2-2; D is undetermined. This CDR3 spans 14 amino acids. Germline V gene lookup returns CDR1 MDHEN and CDR2 SYDVKM. V was trimmed by 6 bases and J by 2 bases, leaving 10 bases between them. The CDR3 region has the DNA TGTGCCAGCAGAACCAGGCCCAACACCGGGGAGCTGTTTTTT. Protein sequence: CASRTRPNTGELFF.

The rearrangement links TRBV6-5 to TRBJ1-6; 8 nucleotides line up with TRBD1. CDR3 length equals 16 residues. Germline V gene data show CDR1 as MNHEY and CDR2 as SVGAGI. V gave up 0 bases and J gave up 7 bases; unmatched junction bases: 5. The CDR3 nucleotides are TGTGCCAGCAGTTACTCGACAGGGGTTTCAAATTCACCCCTCCACTTT. This translates into CASSYSTGVSNSPLHF.

Concerning this clone itself: A junction boundary mismatches the germline segment, possibly from a read error. This rearrangement joins TRBV7-8 to TRBJ2-7; TRBD1 matches 8 bases. This CDR3 is built from 12 residues. The germline V gene has CDR1 SGHVS and CDR2 FQNEAQ. The CDR3 region has the DNA TGTGCCAGCAGCCGTGACAGGGGCCTTACCCACTTC. The encoded protein is CASSRDRGLTHF.

This clone was observed once. The chain recombines TRBV2 with TRBJ1-4; 9 nucleotides match TRBD1. J gave up 8 bases and V 3 bases, and 19 bases lay outside the gene matches. The CDR3 covers 19 residues. From germline, CDR1 is SNHLY and CDR2 FYNNEI. The CDR3 coding sequence is TGTGCCAGCAGTGATATGGGACAGGGTATCGGAGATTTACGGGAAAAACTGTTTTTT. Its protein product is CASSDMGQGIGDLREKLFF.

This chain joins TRBV6-1 and TRBJ1-2; TRBD1 is a possible D gene (6 bases). V lost 1 base to trimming and J lost 5 bases, with 11 bases between them. Germline V gives CDR1 MNHNS, CDR2 SASEGT. The CDR3 spans 14 residues. CDR3: CASSEVGQGYGYTF. The CDR3 region has the DNA TGTGCCAGCAGTGAAGTGGGACAAGGGTATGGCTACACCTTC.

This chain uses TRBV3-1 (or the pseudogene TRBV3-2) with TRBJ1-1; 8 bases agree with TRBD1. CDR1 is LGHDT, CDR2 YNNKEL, per germline (reference sequence). Germline trimming cut 3 bases from V and 10 bases from J; bases unmatched to any gene: 10. The CDR3 runs to 14 residues. CDR3 nucleotides: TGTGCCAGCAGCCATAGGACAGGGCCCCTAGGAGCTTTCTTT. It is translated as CASSHRTGPLGAFF.

The V gene is TRBV5-1, the J gene TRBJ1-1; D uncertain. The CDR3 totals 15 residues. Trimming left V 4 bases short and J 3 bases short, with 16 bases between. In germline, CDR1 is SGHRS, CDR2 YFSETQ. The CDR3 is CASSPDGRLDTEAFF. As DNA, the CDR3 is TGCGCCAGCAGCCCGGACGGGAGGTTGGACACTGAAGCTTTCTTT.

J is TRBJ2-3 and V is TRBV25-1; 8 bases are a match to TRBD2. CDR3 size: 12 residues. Germline V lookup: CDR1 MGHDK, CDR2 SYGVNS. V was clipped by 8 bases and J by 10 bases; unmatched bases: 8. CDR3 residues: CASGAPGGSQYF. Here the CDR3 DNA reads TGTGCCAGCGGAGCTCCGGGGGGGTCGCAGTATTTT. Complete variable domain (other parts from reference TRBV25-1 and TRBJ2-3): EADIYQTPRYLVIGTGKKITLECSQTMGHDKMYWYQQDPGMELHLIHYSYGVNSTEKGDLSSESTVSRIRTEHFPLTLESARPSHTSQYLCASGAPGGSQYFGPGTRLTVL.

The chain uses TRBV6-5 and TRBJ1-2; the D gene is possibly TRBD1 (5 bases). Germline CDR1 MNHEY, CDR2 SVGAGI. There are 12 residues in the CDR3. V lost 2 bases and J lost 8, with 9 bases in between. The DNA for the CDR3 is TGTGCCAGCAGTTACCAGGGCCGGGGCTACACCTTC. Translation: CASSYQGRGYTF.

The chain combines TRBV11-2 with TRBJ1-1; TRBD1 matches 8 bases. CDR3 length: 14 amino acids. Per the germline V gene, CDR1 is SGHAT and CDR2 is FQNNGV. V trimming: 2 bases; J trimming: 6 bases; junction bases outside the gene matches: 5. The CDR3 DNA reads TGTGCCAGCAGCTTAACAGGGGGTACAGCTGAAGCTTTCTTT. Its protein is CASSLTGGTAEAFF.

The chain has TRBV4-1 and TRBJ1-6; D might be TRBD1 (6 bases). Trimming removed 2 bases at V and 7 bases at J, with 9 bases between. The CDR3 extends over 14 amino acids. The germline V gene encodes CDR1 MGHRA and CDR2 YSYEKL. The CDR3: CASSQTGTNSPLHF. The CDR3 nucleotides are TGCGCCAGCAGCCAAACAGGGACCAATTCACCCCTCCACTTT.

J is TRBJ1-5 and V is TRBV27; D gene ambiguous. Per the germline V gene, CDR1 is MNHEY and CDR2 is SMNVEV (reference sequence). V lost 8 bases and J 4 bases, leaving 18 bases between the germline ends. The CDR3 covers 15 residues. CDR3: CASSPGTGGNQPQHF. The DNA of the CDR3 is TGTGCCAGCTCCCCAGGAACTGGAGGGAATCAGCCCCAGCATTTT.

The CDR3 bases are TGTGCCAGCAGCTTAGACAGGGGAGCCAATGAGCAGTTCTTC. This codes for CASSLDRGANEQFF. The V gene is TRBV11-2, the J gene TRBJ2-1, with D maybe TRBD1 (6 bases). Per germline, CDR1 SGHAT and CDR2 FQNNGV. The V end lost 0 bases, the J end lost 6 bases, and 9 bases lay between the germline ends. The CDR3 length is 14 residues.

V usage is TRBV9 and J usage is TRBJ2-3; 13 bases are a match to TRBD2. Germline V gene lookup returns CDR1 SGDLS and CDR2 YYNGEE. The length of the CDR3 is 19 residues. V trimming: 4 bases; J trimming: 3 bases; junction bases outside the gene matches: 14. CDR3 region: CASSTPTSTSGGRTDTQYF. CDR3 DNA sequence: TGTGCCAGCAGCACCCCTACTTCGACTAGCGGGGGGCGTACAGATACGCAGTATTTT. The full variable domain, rest sourced from reference TRBV9 and TRBJ2-3, is DSGVTQTPKHLITATGQRVTLRCSPRSGDLSVYWYQQSLDQGLQFLIQYYNGEERAKGNILERFSAQQFPDLHSELNLSSLELGDSALYFCASSTPTSTSGGRTDTQYFGPGTRLTVL.

A note on this clone: Additional DNA sequences in this sample encode the identical CDR3. The chain employs TRBV30 and TRBJ1-2; D is unclear. The CDR3 spans 11 residues. Germline-derived CDR1 and CDR2 are GTSNPN and SVGIG (reference sequence). The V gene lost 3 bases and the J gene lost 0 bases, with 2 bases spanning the gap. The CDR3 region is CAWSANYGYTF. The CDR3, as DNA: TGTGCCTGGAGCGCTAACTATGGCTACACCTTC.

The CDR3 protein is CASSPTGSSGNTIYF. CDR3 bases: TGCGCCAGCAGCCCAACAGGGAGCTCTGGAAACACCATATATTTT. The V call is TRBV5-1, the J call TRBJ1-3; tentatively, D is TRBD1 (6 bases). The CDR3 loop spans 15 amino acids. Between the trimmed V and J ends, which lost 4 bases and 0 bases, there was a span of 11 bases. In germline, CDR1 is SGHRS, CDR2 YFSETQ.

V gene TRBV5-1 combines with J gene TRBJ2-1, with 12 positions matching TRBD2. V lost 0 bases and J lost 7; bases outside the gene matches: 2. CDR1 SGHRS and CDR2 YFSETQ come from the germline V gene. This CDR3 region has 15 residues. CDR3 in DNA: TGCGCCAGCAGCTTGGGGACTAGCGGGGTGAATGAGCAGTTCTTC. Its protein is CASSLGTSGVNEQFF.

The chain joins TRBV7-6 to TRBJ2-7; D is possibly TRBD1 (5 bases). V shed 2 bases and J shed 7 bases, with 15 bases lying between them. The CDR3 is 14 amino acids. The germline V gene encodes CDR1 SGHVS and CDR2 FNYEAQ. CDR3 sequence (DNA): TGTGCCAGCAGCTTATTTACGGACAAAAGAGAGCAGTACTTC. Translated, it gives CASSLFTDKREQYF.

The V gene is TRBV11-2, the J gene TRBJ2-5; no clear D gene. Germline values: CDR1 SGHAT, CDR2 FQNNGV. This CDR3 spans 12 amino acids. Between the trimmed V and J ends, which lost 4 bases and 4 bases, there was a span of 7 bases. The CDR3 region has the DNA TGTGCCAGCAGCTACTTCCCAGAGACCCAGTACTTC. Translating gives CASSYFPETQYF.

This rearrangement joins TRBV30 to TRBJ1-6; maybe TRBD1 (6 bases). The ends were cut back, 0 bases at V and 8 bases at J, with 14 bases in the middle. Germline V gene lookup returns CDR1 GTSNPN and CDR2 SVGIG (reference sequence). The CDR3 is 15 amino acids. DNA of the CDR3: TGTGCCTGGAGTGTAACCCCTTCAGGGGATTCACCCCTCCACTTT. It yields the protein CAWSVTPSGDSPLHF.

V is TRBV4-1 and J is TRBJ1-1; 7 bases line up with TRBD1. The V segment lost 4 bases and the J segment 0 bases; nucleotides outside the gene matches: 5. Germline CDR1 is MGHRA and CDR2 is YSYEKL. This CDR3 is 15 amino acids long. In DNA, the CDR3 is TGCGCCAGCAGCCTGGCAGGGGGTTTGAACACTGAAGCTTTCTTT. Encoded protein: CASSLAGGLNTEAFF.

This chain links TRBV19 with TRBJ1-5; TRBD1 aligns across 9 bases. The CDR3 has 14 amino acids. From germline, CDR1 is LNHDA and CDR2 SQIVND (reference sequence). V trimming: 8 bases; J trimming: 5 bases; junction bases outside the gene matches: 7. For the CDR3, the DNA is TGTGCCAGTGGGACAGGGCGGAGGGATCAGCCCCAGCATTTT. Translated: CASGTGRRDQPQHF.

The rearrangement joins TRBV6-5 to TRBJ2-2; 10 nucleotides line up with TRBD2. This CDR3 is built from 16 residues. The ends lost 2 bases at V and 5 bases at J; junction bases unmatched: 5. Germline CDR1 MNHEY, CDR2 SVGAGI. The CDR3 is CASSYEAGGKTGELFF. In DNA form, the CDR3 reads TGTGCCAGCAGTTACGAAGCGGGGGGGAAGACCGGGGAGCTGTTTTTT.

The V and J genes are TRBV6-5 and TRBJ2-7; D might be TRBD1 (6 bases). From germline, CDR1 is MNHEY and CDR2 SVGAGI. There are 15 residues in the CDR3. Trimming removed 0 bases from V and 6 bases from J, with 15 bases in between. CDR3 residues: CASSYSAQGPLEQYF. The CDR3 coding sequence is TGTGCCAGCAGTTACTCGGCACAGGGACCTCTCGAGCAGTACTTC.

This sequence joins TRBV4-2 and TRBJ2-1; 7 bases align to TRBD2. The V gene's germline CDR1 is LGHNA and CDR2 YNFKEQ. The CDR3 runs 16 residues. Unmatched junction bases numbered 9, after V lost 2 bases and J lost 5 bases. The CDR3 DNA sequence: TGTGCCAGCAGCCAACCTCGGACTAGTCGAAACAATGAGCAGTTCTTC. Amino acid sequence: CASSQPRTSRNNEQFF.

In the case of this clone: The germline gene is not matched at one end of the junction; a read error may be the cause. The chain joins TRBV10-3 to TRBJ2-3; 8 bases fit TRBD1. CDR3 size: 12 residues. CDR1 is ENHRY, CDR2 SYGVKD, per germline. The CDR3, as DNA: TGTGCCATCAGTGATTCCGGGACAGGAGGGACCTTT. Translation: CAISDSGTGGTF.

The chain employs TRBV6-5 and TRBJ1-1; 7 bases agree with TRBD1. This CDR3 is built from 14 residues. Germline values: CDR1 MNHEY, CDR2 SVGAGI. With V trimmed by 10 bases and J by 5 bases, 13 bases remained unmatched. In nucleotides, the CDR3 is TGTGCCACCACCCGACAGGGTAAGGGAACTGAAGCTTTCTTT. Amino acid sequence: CATTRQGKGTEAFF.

The sample holds a few counts of this clone. The rearrangement uses TRBV12-3 or TRBV12-4 and TRBJ1-1; D ambiguous. The CDR3 runs 12 residues. Trimming cost V 1 base and J 7 bases, with 7 bases left between them. The CDR3 sequence: CASSLGENEAFF. In DNA form, the CDR3 reads TGTGCCAGCAGTTTAGGAGAGAATGAAGCTTTCTTT.